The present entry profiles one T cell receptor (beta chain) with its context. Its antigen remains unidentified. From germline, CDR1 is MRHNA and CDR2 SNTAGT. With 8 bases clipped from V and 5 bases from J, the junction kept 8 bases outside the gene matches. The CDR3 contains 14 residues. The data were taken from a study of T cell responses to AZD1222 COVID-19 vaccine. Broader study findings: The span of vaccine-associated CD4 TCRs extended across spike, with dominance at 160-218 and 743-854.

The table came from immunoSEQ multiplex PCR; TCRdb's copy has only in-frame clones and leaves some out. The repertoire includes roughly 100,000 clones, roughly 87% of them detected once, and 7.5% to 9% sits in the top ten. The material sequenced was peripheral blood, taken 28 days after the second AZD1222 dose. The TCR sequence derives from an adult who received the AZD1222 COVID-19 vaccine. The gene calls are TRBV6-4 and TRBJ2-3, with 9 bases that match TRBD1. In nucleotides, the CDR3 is TGTGCCAGCCATGGACAGGGGATAGGAGATACGCAGTATTTT. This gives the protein CASHGQGIGDTQYF.